Included here is one T cell receptor (beta chain) sequence, with context. This specimen comes from a study of CD8 T cells in Susac syndrome. An input of about 0.5 to 1 ug of RNA was subjected to reverse transcription using random hexamers. TCRdb used MiXCR to reprocess the immunoSEQ multiplex PCR reads, holding one entry per CDR3 protein. The sample has tens of thousands of distinct CDR3 sequences, roughly 94% seen once. CDR1 and CDR2 from the germline V gene are SGHTA and FQGNSA. This CDR3 is 14 amino acids long. The ends lost 3 bases at V and 5 bases at J; junction bases unmatched: 5. This clonotype was obtained from a human donor with multiple sclerosis. The sample consisted of CD8+ T cells from PBMCs. The chain recombines TRBV7-2 with TRBJ2-7, with 9 bases aligning to TRBD2. The CDR3 reads CASSFSGSNDEQYF. Here the CDR3 DNA reads TGTGCCAGCAGCTTTAGCGGGAGTAATGACGAGCAGTACTTC.